Presented here are 31 T cell receptor beta chains from one specimen sequenced in a study of cytomegalovirus exposure and HLA in healthy donors. The PCR made use of 60 Vbeta and 13 Jbeta primers. Generated by immunoSEQ multiplex PCR, the TCRdb table keeps only in-frame clones and is missing some. This table has 70,000 or so clones, around 78% appearing once. Input material: PBMCs. The source of these receptors is a man aged 18-30 years in good health and CMV-seropositive.

This chain links TRBV19 with TRBJ2-1, with 10 bases aligning to TRBD2. This CDR3 is built from 15 residues. The germline gives CDR1 LNHDA, CDR2 SQIVND (reference sequence). J was trimmed by 7 bases and V by 6 bases; bases with no gene match: 9. CDR3 sequence reads: CASSALAGPLNEQFF. The CDR3 nucleotides read TGTGCCAGTAGCGCACTAGCGGGACCCTTGAATGAGCAGTTCTTC.

The chain carries TRBV2 and TRBJ1-1; no clear D gene. V was cut by 2 bases and J by 0 bases, with 4 bases left in between. CDR3 length equals 13 residues. In germline, CDR1 is SNHLY, CDR2 FYNNEI. The CDR3 nucleotides read TGTGCCAGCAGTGAAAATATGAACACTGAAGCTTTCTTT. It translates to CASSENMNTEAFF.

This sequence joins TRBV9 and TRBJ1-2, with D possibly matching TRBD1 (5 bases). Germline CDR1 and CDR2: SGDLS and YYNGEE. V was shortened by 2 bases and J by 4 bases, with 12 bases between the two germline ends. CDR3 length equals 14 residues. CDR3 region: CASSVSGEPYGYTF. In DNA form, the CDR3 reads TGTGCCAGCAGCGTCTCGGGGGAACCCTATGGCTACACCTTC.

The chain recombines TRBV2 with TRBJ2-6, with no clear D. The CDR3 spans 15 residues. The germline V gene has CDR1 SNHLY and CDR2 FYNNEI. The V gene lost 6 bases and the J gene lost 0 bases, with 9 bases spanning the gap. The DNA for the CDR3 is TGTGCCAGCAGGGGTGCTAGCTCTGGGGCCAACGTCCTGACTTTC. Protein: CASRGASSGANVLTF.

The chain has TRBV30 and TRBJ1-1, with a possible D match to TRBD1 (5 bases). CDR3 length equals 13 residues. Trimming cost V 2 bases and J 3 bases, with 10 bases left between them. Germline assignment: CDR1 GTSNPN and CDR2 SVGIG (reference sequence). The CDR3 reads CAWSLQADTEAFF. In nucleotides, the CDR3 is TGTGCCTGGAGTCTACAGGCTGACACTGAAGCTTTCTTT.

The V gene is TRBV30, the J gene TRBJ1-1; 7 bases fit TRBD1. This CDR3 has 13 residues. The germline gives CDR1 GTSNPN, CDR2 SVGIG (reference sequence). With 1 base clipped from V and 6 bases from J, the junction kept 5 bases outside the gene matches. CDR3 in amino acids: CAWSEGTAAEAFF. The CDR3 DNA sequence: TGTGCCTGGAGTGAAGGGACAGCAGCTGAAGCTTTCTTT. The whole variable domain, remainder taken from reference TRBV30 and TRBJ1-1, is SQTIHQWPATLVQPVGSPLSLECTVEGTSNPNLYWYRQAAGRGLQLLFYSVGIGQISSEVPQNLSASRPQDRQFILSSKKLLLSDSGFYLCAWSEGTAAEAFFGQGTRLTVV.

The chain has TRBV30 and TRBJ1-2, with 9 bases lining up with TRBD1. This CDR3 region has 13 residues. J lost 7 bases, V lost 0 bases, and 3 bases had no gene match. Germline V lookup: CDR1 GTSNPN, CDR2 SVGIG (reference sequence). For the CDR3, the DNA is TGTGCCTGGAGTGTACAGGGGGCGGGTGGCTACACCTTC. It codes for CAWSVQGAGGYTF. Drawing the rest from reference TRBV30 and TRBJ1-2, the complete variable domain is SQTIHQWPATLVQPVGSPLSLECTVEGTSNPNLYWYRQAAGRGLQLLFYSVGIGQISSEVPQNLSASRPQDRQFILSSKKLLLSDSGFYLCAWSVQGAGGYTFGSGTRLTVV.

The V gene is TRBV10-2, the J gene TRBJ2-7; tentative D call: TRBD1 (6 bases). Germline V gene data show CDR1 as WSHSY and CDR2 as SAAADI. The CDR3 is 12 amino acids. Between the trimmed V and J ends, which lost 6 bases and 6 bases, there was a span of 12 bases. CDR3 nucleotide sequence: TGCGCCAGCAGGGGGGCCGATGTCGAGCAGTACTTC. Amino acids: CASRGADVEQYF.

The table lists this clone with a few counts. The chain is built from TRBV13 and TRBJ1-2, with D perhaps matching TRBD1 (6 bases). The germline V gene encodes CDR1 PRHDT and CDR2 FYEKMQ (reference sequence). Trimming took 1 base from V and 5 from J, leaving 14 bases between them. This CDR3 is built from 15 residues. CDR3 sequence reads: CASSLAPGHRYGYTF. The CDR3 coding sequence is TGTGCCAGCAGCTTAGCACCGGGACACAGATATGGCTACACCTTC.

The table lists this clone with a few counts. This chain uses TRBV28 with TRBJ2-1; 7 bases map to TRBD2. The CDR3 sequence is 14 residues long. V lost 2 bases, J lost 5 bases, and 3 bases stayed unmatched. CDR1 MDHEN and CDR2 SYDVKM come from the germline V gene. DNA for the CDR3: TGTGCCAGCAGTTTAGCGGGGGTTAACAATGAGCAGTTCTTC. As protein: CASSLAGVNNEQFF.

The chain is built from TRBV5-1 and TRBJ2-7; D may be TRBD1 (6 bases). This CDR3 is built from 13 residues. The germline CDR1 and CDR2 sequences are SGHRS and YFSETQ. The V end lost 4 bases, the J end lost 2 bases, and 10 bases lay between the germline ends. CDR3 region: CASSRTVTYEQYF. Here the CDR3 DNA reads TGCGCCAGCAGCCGGACAGTAACCTACGAGCAGTACTTC. Together with reference TRBV5-1 and TRBJ2-7, the CDR3 gives the full variable domain: KAGVTQTPRYLIKTRGQQVTLSCSPISGHRSVSWYQQTPGQGLQFLFEYFSETQRNKGNFPGRFSGRQFSNSRSEMNVSTLELGDSALYLCASSRTVTYEQYFGPGTRLTVT.

The chain recombines TRBV7-3 with TRBJ2-1; TRBD2 agrees at 11 bases. J lost 7 bases, V lost 4 bases, and 18 bases had no gene match. Germline assignment: CDR1 SGHTA and CDR2 FQGTGA. The CDR3 runs 19 residues. The CDR3 region has the DNA TGTGCCAGCAGCTCACAGGGTCCGACTAGCGGGGAGTCGGGAAATGAGCAGTTCTTC. Translation: CASSSQGPTSGESGNEQFF. Based on the CDR3 plus reference TRBV7-3 and TRBJ2-1, the full variable domain is GAGVSQTPSNKVTEKGKYVELRCDPISGHTALYWYRQSLGQGPEFLIYFQGTGAADDSGLPNDRFFAVRPEGSVSTLKIQRTERGDSAVYLCASSSQGPTSGESGNEQFFGPGTRLTVL.

The sample holds a few counts of this clone. This rearrangement joins TRBV30 to TRBJ2-3; 7 nucleotides match TRBD2. With 3 bases clipped from V and 6 bases from J, the junction kept 9 bases outside the gene matches. The CDR3 has 14 amino acids. CDR1 GTSNPN and CDR2 SVGIG come from the germline V gene (reference sequence). The chain's CDR3 is CAWRAAGDPDTQYF. The CDR3 DNA sequence: TGTGCCTGGAGGGCGGCGGGAGACCCCGATACGCAGTATTTT.

This sequence joins TRBV9 and TRBJ2-1; 8 nucleotides match TRBD1. Looked up from germline, CDR1 is SGDLS and CDR2 is YYNGEE. The CDR3 runs to 14 residues. V dropped 4 bases and J dropped 9; count of bases not matched to a gene: 9. The CDR3 DNA sequence: TGTGCCAGCAGCCTCCGACAGGGGTGGGCTGAGCAGTTCTTC. It codes for CASSLRQGWAEQFF.

This clone occurred a few times. The V call is TRBV14, the J call TRBJ1-2; tentative D call: TRBD1 (6 bases). Trimming left V 4 bases short and J 10 bases short, with 25 bases between. From germline, CDR1 is SGHDN and CDR2 FVKESK. The CDR3 covers 16 residues. DNA for the CDR3: TGTGCCAGCAGCCCCATTGGGAGCCAGGGGCAAGTTTACTACACCTTC. Translating it yields CASSPIGSQGQVYYTF.

This clone has a handful of counts. The chain uses TRBV5-6 and TRBJ2-1, with 10 bases identical to TRBD1. With 5 bases clipped from V and 2 bases from J, the junction kept 1 base outside the gene matches. There are 14 residues in the CDR3. CDR1 is SGHDT and CDR2 is YYEEEE in the germline V gene. In nucleotides, the CDR3 is TGTGCCAGCAGGGGACAGGGGCCCTACAATGAGCAGTTCTTC. Translated, it gives CASRGQGPYNEQFF.

The V gene is TRBV28, the J gene TRBJ1-5; D gene unclear. Trimming took off 7 bases at V and 4 bases at J, with 5 bases between the two ends. The CDR3 sequence is 11 residues long. Germline CDR1 is MDHEN and CDR2 is SYDVKM. CDR3 bases: TGTGCCAGCAATATAAATCAGCCCCAGCATTTT. Amino acid sequence: CASNINQPQHF.

This chain uses TRBV6-4 with TRBJ1-2; D gene uncertain. Between the trimmed V and J ends, which lost 1 base and 3 bases, there was a span of 12 bases. The CDR3 runs to 15 residues. Germline CDR1 is MRHNA and CDR2 is SNTAGT. CDR3 DNA: TGTGCCAGCAGTGACTATCCAAGGAGCCACTATGGCTACACCTTC. Translating gives CASSDYPRSHYGYTF.

V and J are TRBV27 and TRBJ1-5; D unresolved. V was shortened by 2 bases and J by 2 bases, with 4 bases between the two germline ends. CDR1 and CDR2 from the germline V gene are MNHEY and SMNVEV (reference sequence). The CDR3 has 13 amino acids. The CDR3: CASSLTGNQPQHF. DNA of the CDR3: TGTGCCAGCAGTTTAACGGGCAATCAGCCCCAGCATTTT.

This chain joins TRBV7-9 and TRBJ2-7; 7 bases match TRBD1. Germline values: CDR1 SEHNR, CDR2 FQNEAQ (reference sequence). The V and J ends lost 5 bases and 2 bases, in that order; junction bases with no gene match: 9. This CDR3 is built from 15 residues. CDR3 in DNA: TGTGCCAGCAGCCCCTCGACAGGGATCCCCTACGAGCAGTACTTC. Translating it yields CASSPSTGIPYEQYF.

V gene TRBV10-1 combines with J gene TRBJ1-1, with D perhaps matching TRBD1 (5 bases). Per the germline V gene, CDR1 is WNHNN and CDR2 is SYGVQD (reference sequence). Trimming took off 3 bases at V and 1 base at J, with 12 bases between the two ends. The CDR3 has 15 residues. The CDR3 loop is CASSESGAGNTEAFF. The CDR3 DNA sequence: TGCGCCAGCAGTGAAAGCGGGGCAGGGAACACTGAAGCTTTCTTT.

The J gene is TRBJ2-5, the V gene TRBV6-6; TRBD2 aligns across 8 bases. Per the germline V gene, CDR1 is MNHNY and CDR2 is SVGAGI (reference sequence). The CDR3 length is 14 residues. V was clipped by 3 bases and J by 4 bases; unmatched bases: 4. The CDR3 nucleotides are TGTGCCAGCAGTTATATTACTAGCGGAGAGACCCAGTACTTC. Amino acids: CASSYITSGETQYF.

This chain links TRBV30 with TRBJ2-7; D is unclear. The length of the CDR3 is 14 residues. Germline V gene data show CDR1 as GTSNPN and CDR2 as SVGIG (reference sequence). The germline V and J ends were trimmed by 3 bases and 3 bases, with 15 bases remaining between them. DNA for the CDR3: TGTGCCTGGAGGCAAGTCCAATGGAGCTACGAGCAGTACTTC. This gives the protein CAWRQVQWSYEQYF. Filled out from reference TRBV30 and TRBJ2-7, the complete variable domain reads SQTIHQWPATLVQPVGSPLSLECTVEGTSNPNLYWYRQAAGRGLQLLFYSVGIGQISSEVPQNLSASRPQDRQFILSSKKLLLSDSGFYLCAWRQVQWSYEQYFGPGTRLTVT.

The rearrangement joins TRBV27 to TRBJ1-6, with D uncertain. Germline loops: CDR1 MNHEY, CDR2 SMNVEV (reference sequence). Trimming took 0 bases from V and 7 from J, leaving 10 bases between them. The CDR3 covers 15 residues. This CDR3 is CASSLSRGGNSPLHF. The CDR3 coding sequence is TGTGCCAGCAGTTTATCGAGAGGCGGAAATTCACCCCTCCACTTT.

CDR3 nucleotide sequence: TGTGCCAGCTACTACTACAATGAGCAGTTCTTC. This codes for CASYYYNEQFF. The V gene is TRBV6-5, the J gene TRBJ2-1; D uncertain. The length of the CDR3 is 11 residues. Germline V CDR1 and CDR2: MNHEY, SVGAGI. V dropped 8 bases and J dropped 3 bases, with 5 bases sitting between them.

The CDR3 region is CASSENQGPYGYTF. CDR3 DNA sequence: TGTGCCAGCAGTGAAAATCAGGGGCCCTACGGCTACACCTTC. V gene TRBV6-1 combines with J gene TRBJ1-2, with D maybe TRBD1 (6 bases). V shed 2 bases and J shed 8 bases, with 15 bases lying between them. The CDR3 consists of 14 residues. Germline CDR1 MNHNS, CDR2 SASEGT.

The chain is built from TRBV5-1 and TRBJ2-5, with D hard to call. Germline lookup yields CDR1 SGHRS and CDR2 YFSETQ. V was pared by 0 bases and J by 4 bases, with 4 bases between. The CDR3 is made up of 12 amino acids. The CDR3 sequence: CASSLASETQYF. DNA of the CDR3: TGCGCCAGCAGCTTGGCCTCAGAGACCCAGTACTTC.

The chain combines TRBV2 with TRBJ1-1, with TRBD1 matching 9 bases. J lost 11 bases, V lost 2 bases, and 6 bases had no gene match. The CDR3 extends over 13 amino acids. Germline-derived CDR1 and CDR2 are SNHLY and FYNNEI. CDR3 nucleotides: TGTGCCAGCAGTGAATGGACAGGGGATAGTGCTTTCTTT. It specifies CASSEWTGDSAFF.

V and J are TRBV6-5 and TRBJ2-5; D not resolved. The V gene lost 6 bases and the J gene lost 5 bases, with 10 bases spanning the gap. The length of the CDR3 is 12 residues. The V gene's germline CDR1 is MNHEY and CDR2 SVGAGI. This chain's CDR3 is CASSSVSETQYF. The CDR3 region has the DNA TGTGCCAGCAGCTCCGTATCGGAGACCCAGTACTTC.

This clone was observed a few times. The chain has TRBV29-1 and TRBJ2-3; 8 positions match TRBD1. V trimming: 7 bases; J trimming: 2 bases; junction bases outside the gene matches: 5. The germline gives CDR1 SQVTM, CDR2 ANQGSEA. The CDR3 loop spans 13 amino acids. CDR3 in amino acids: CSADRGHTDTQYF. CDR3 nucleotides: TGCAGCGCTGACAGGGGTCACACAGATACGCAGTATTTT.

The gene calls are TRBV6-5 and TRBJ1-2; 7 nucleotides line up with TRBD1. Germline lookup yields CDR1 MNHEY and CDR2 SVGAGI. The CDR3 runs 13 residues. The V segment lost 6 bases and the J segment 8 bases; nucleotides outside the gene matches: 9. CDR3 in amino acids: CASRPQTGNGYTF. The CDR3 DNA is TGTGCCAGCAGGCCCCAGACAGGGAACGGCTACACCTTC.